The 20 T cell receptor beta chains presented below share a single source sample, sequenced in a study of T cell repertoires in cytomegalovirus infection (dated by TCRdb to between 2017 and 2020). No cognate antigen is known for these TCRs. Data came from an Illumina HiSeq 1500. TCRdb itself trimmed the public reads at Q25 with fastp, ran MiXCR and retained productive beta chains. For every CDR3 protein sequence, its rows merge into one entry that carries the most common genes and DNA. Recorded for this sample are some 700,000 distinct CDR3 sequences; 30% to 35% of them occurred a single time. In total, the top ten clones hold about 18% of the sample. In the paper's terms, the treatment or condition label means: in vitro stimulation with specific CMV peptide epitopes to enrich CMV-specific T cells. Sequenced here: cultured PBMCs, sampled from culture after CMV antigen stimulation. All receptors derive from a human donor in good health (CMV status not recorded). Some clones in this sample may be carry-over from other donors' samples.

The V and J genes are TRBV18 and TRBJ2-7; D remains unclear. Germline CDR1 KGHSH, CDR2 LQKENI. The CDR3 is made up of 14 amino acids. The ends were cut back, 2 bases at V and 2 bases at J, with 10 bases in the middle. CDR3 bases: TGTGCCAGCTCACCATCCGAGACAACCTACGAGCAGTACTTC. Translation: CASSPSETTYEQYF.

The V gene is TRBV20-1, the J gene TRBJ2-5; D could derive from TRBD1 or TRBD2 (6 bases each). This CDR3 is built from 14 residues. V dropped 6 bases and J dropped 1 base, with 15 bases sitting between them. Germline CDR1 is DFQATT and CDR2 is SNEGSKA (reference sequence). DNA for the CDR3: TGCAGTGCCCCCCCAACGGGGGCCCAAGAGACCCAGTACTTC. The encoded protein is CSAPPTGAQETQYF.

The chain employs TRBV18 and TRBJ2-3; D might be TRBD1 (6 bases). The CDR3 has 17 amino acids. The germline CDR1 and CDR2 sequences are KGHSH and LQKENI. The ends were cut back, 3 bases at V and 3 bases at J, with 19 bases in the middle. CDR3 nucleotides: TGTGCCAGCTCACCGCGGCGACAGGCCTCTAGGACAGATACGCAGTATTTT. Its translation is CASSPRRQASRTDTQYF.

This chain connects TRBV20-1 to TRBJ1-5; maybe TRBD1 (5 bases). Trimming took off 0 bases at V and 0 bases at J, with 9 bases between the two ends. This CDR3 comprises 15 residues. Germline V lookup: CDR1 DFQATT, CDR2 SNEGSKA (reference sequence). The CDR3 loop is CSARDWTYSNQPQHF. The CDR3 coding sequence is TGCAGTGCTAGAGATTGGACATATAGCAATCAGCCCCAGCATTTT.

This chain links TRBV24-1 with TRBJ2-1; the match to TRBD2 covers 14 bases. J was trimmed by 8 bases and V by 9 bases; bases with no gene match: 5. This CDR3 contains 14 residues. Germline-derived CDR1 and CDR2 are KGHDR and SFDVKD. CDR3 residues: CATAGTSGSYEQFF. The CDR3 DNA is TGTGCCACCGCCGGGACTAGCGGGAGTTATGAGCAGTTCTTC.

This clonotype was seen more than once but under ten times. CDR3 in amino acids: CASSFLRDIPEQYF. CDR3 in DNA: TGTGCCAGCAGCTTCCTCCGGGACATACCCGAGCAGTACTTC. This chain links TRBV7-9 with TRBJ2-7, with D tentatively TRBD1 (6 bases). Trimming shortened V by 3 bases and J by 6 bases, and 15 bases separated the two germline ends. Germline V gene data show CDR1 as SEHNR and CDR2 as FQNEAQ (reference sequence). The CDR3 length is 14 residues.

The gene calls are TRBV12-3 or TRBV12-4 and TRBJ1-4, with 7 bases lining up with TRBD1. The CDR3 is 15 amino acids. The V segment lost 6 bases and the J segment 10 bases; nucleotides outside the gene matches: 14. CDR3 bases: TGTGCCAGCAGCCCGGAGGAGGGGGCGTTGGGAAAACTGTTTTTT. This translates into CASSPEEGALGKLFF.

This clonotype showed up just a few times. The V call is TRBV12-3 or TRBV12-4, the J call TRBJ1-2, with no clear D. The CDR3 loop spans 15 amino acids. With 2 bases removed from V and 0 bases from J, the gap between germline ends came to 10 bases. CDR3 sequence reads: CASSLLDRANYGYTF. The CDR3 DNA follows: TGTGCCAGCAGTTTACTGGACCGAGCTAACTATGGCTACACCTTC.

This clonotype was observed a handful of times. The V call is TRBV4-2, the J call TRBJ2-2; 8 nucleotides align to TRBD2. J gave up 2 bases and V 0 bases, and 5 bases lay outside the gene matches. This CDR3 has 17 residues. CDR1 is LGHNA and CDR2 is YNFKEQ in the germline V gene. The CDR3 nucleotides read TGTGCCAGCAGCCAAGATACCAGCGGGGGAAACACCGGGGAGCTGTTTTTT. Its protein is CASSQDTSGGNTGELFF.

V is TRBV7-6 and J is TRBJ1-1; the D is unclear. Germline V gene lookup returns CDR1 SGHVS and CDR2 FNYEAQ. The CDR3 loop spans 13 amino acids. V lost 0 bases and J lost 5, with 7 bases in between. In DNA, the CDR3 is TGTGCCAGCAGCTTAGCCAAGGGTACTGAAGCTTTCTTT. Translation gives CASSLAKGTEAFF.

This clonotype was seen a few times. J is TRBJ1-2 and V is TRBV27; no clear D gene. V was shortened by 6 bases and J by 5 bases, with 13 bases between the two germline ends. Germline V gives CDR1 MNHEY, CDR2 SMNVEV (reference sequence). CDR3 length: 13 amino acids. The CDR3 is CASRNRGDYGYTF. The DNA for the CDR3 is TGTGCCAGCAGGAATAGAGGAGATTATGGCTACACCTTC.

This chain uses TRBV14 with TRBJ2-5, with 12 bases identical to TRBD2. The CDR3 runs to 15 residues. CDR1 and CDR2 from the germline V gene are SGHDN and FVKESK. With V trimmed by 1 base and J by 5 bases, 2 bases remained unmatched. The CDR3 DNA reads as TGTGCCAGCAGCCAAGGACTAGCGGGAGCCGAGACCCAGTACTTC. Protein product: CASSQGLAGAETQYF.

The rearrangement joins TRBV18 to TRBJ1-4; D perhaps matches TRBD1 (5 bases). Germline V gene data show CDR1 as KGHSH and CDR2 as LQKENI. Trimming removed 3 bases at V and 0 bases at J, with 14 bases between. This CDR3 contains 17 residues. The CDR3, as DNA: TGTGCCAGCTCACCCGAGGGGACCCGTGCAACTAATGAAAAACTGTTTTTT. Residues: CASSPEGTRATNEKLFF.

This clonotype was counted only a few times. DNA of the CDR3: TGTGCCAGCACCCCTTGGCTACCGGGACGGGAACAAGAGACCCAGTACTTC. Translation gives CASTPWLPGREQETQYF. The V gene is TRBV28, the J gene TRBJ2-5; D tentatively fits TRBD1 or TRBD2 (5 bases each). The V and J ends lost 7 bases and 2 bases respectively, with 23 bases between them. The CDR3 runs to 17 residues. Germline CDR1 is MDHEN and CDR2 is SYDVKM.

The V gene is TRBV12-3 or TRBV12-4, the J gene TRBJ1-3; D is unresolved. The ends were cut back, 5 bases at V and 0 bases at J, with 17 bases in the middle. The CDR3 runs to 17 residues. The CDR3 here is CASSVRPVSFSGNTIYF. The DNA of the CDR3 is TGTGCCAGCAGTGTCCGCCCGGTGTCCTTCTCTGGAAACACCATATATTTT.

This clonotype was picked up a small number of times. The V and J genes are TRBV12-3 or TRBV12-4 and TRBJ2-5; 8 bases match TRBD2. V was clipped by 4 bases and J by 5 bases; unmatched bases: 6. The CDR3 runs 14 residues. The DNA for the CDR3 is TGTGCCAGCAGTTGGGCGGGGGGATCGGAGACCCAGTACTTC. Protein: CASSWAGGSETQYF.

The chain's CDR3 is CATSSDFGALGLNYGYTF. DNA of the CDR3: TGTGCCACCAGCAGTGACTTTGGGGCATTAGGTCTGAACTATGGCTACACCTTC. The chain couples TRBV15 to TRBJ1-2, with a tentative D call TRBD1 (5 bases). CDR1 is LNHNV, CDR2 YYDKDF, per germline (reference sequence). V was pared by 3 bases and J by 2 bases, with 22 bases between. CDR3 size: 18 residues. The entire variable domain, with the rest obtained from reference TRBV15 and TRBJ1-2, is as follows: DAMVIQNPRYQVTQFGKPVTLSCSQTLNHNVMYWYQQKSSQAPKLLFHYYDKDFNNEADTPDNFQSRRPNTSFCFLDIRSPGLGDTAMYLCATSSDFGALGLNYGYTFGSGTRLTVV.

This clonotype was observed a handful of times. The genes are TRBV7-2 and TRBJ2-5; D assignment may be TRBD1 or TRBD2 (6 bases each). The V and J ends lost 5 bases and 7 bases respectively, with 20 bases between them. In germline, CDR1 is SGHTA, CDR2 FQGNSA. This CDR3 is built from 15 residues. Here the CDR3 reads CASSPSGAAGGTQYF. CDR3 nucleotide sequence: TGTGCCAGCAGCCCTTCGGGGGCGGCCGGGGGGACCCAGTACTTC.

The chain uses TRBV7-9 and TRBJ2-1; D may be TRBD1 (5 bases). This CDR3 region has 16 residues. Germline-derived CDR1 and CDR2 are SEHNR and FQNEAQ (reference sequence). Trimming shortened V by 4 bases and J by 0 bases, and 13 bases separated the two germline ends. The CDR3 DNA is TGTGCCAGCAGCTCGTCCAGGGTCACCTCCTACAATGAGCAGTTCTTC. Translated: CASSSSRVTSYNEQFF.

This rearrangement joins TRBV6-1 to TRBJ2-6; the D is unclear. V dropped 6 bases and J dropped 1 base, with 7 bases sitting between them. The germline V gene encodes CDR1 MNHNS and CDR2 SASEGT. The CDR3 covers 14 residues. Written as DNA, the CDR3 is TGTGCCAGCAGCCAGGATTCTGGGGCCAACGTCCTGACTTTC. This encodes CASSQDSGANVLTF.